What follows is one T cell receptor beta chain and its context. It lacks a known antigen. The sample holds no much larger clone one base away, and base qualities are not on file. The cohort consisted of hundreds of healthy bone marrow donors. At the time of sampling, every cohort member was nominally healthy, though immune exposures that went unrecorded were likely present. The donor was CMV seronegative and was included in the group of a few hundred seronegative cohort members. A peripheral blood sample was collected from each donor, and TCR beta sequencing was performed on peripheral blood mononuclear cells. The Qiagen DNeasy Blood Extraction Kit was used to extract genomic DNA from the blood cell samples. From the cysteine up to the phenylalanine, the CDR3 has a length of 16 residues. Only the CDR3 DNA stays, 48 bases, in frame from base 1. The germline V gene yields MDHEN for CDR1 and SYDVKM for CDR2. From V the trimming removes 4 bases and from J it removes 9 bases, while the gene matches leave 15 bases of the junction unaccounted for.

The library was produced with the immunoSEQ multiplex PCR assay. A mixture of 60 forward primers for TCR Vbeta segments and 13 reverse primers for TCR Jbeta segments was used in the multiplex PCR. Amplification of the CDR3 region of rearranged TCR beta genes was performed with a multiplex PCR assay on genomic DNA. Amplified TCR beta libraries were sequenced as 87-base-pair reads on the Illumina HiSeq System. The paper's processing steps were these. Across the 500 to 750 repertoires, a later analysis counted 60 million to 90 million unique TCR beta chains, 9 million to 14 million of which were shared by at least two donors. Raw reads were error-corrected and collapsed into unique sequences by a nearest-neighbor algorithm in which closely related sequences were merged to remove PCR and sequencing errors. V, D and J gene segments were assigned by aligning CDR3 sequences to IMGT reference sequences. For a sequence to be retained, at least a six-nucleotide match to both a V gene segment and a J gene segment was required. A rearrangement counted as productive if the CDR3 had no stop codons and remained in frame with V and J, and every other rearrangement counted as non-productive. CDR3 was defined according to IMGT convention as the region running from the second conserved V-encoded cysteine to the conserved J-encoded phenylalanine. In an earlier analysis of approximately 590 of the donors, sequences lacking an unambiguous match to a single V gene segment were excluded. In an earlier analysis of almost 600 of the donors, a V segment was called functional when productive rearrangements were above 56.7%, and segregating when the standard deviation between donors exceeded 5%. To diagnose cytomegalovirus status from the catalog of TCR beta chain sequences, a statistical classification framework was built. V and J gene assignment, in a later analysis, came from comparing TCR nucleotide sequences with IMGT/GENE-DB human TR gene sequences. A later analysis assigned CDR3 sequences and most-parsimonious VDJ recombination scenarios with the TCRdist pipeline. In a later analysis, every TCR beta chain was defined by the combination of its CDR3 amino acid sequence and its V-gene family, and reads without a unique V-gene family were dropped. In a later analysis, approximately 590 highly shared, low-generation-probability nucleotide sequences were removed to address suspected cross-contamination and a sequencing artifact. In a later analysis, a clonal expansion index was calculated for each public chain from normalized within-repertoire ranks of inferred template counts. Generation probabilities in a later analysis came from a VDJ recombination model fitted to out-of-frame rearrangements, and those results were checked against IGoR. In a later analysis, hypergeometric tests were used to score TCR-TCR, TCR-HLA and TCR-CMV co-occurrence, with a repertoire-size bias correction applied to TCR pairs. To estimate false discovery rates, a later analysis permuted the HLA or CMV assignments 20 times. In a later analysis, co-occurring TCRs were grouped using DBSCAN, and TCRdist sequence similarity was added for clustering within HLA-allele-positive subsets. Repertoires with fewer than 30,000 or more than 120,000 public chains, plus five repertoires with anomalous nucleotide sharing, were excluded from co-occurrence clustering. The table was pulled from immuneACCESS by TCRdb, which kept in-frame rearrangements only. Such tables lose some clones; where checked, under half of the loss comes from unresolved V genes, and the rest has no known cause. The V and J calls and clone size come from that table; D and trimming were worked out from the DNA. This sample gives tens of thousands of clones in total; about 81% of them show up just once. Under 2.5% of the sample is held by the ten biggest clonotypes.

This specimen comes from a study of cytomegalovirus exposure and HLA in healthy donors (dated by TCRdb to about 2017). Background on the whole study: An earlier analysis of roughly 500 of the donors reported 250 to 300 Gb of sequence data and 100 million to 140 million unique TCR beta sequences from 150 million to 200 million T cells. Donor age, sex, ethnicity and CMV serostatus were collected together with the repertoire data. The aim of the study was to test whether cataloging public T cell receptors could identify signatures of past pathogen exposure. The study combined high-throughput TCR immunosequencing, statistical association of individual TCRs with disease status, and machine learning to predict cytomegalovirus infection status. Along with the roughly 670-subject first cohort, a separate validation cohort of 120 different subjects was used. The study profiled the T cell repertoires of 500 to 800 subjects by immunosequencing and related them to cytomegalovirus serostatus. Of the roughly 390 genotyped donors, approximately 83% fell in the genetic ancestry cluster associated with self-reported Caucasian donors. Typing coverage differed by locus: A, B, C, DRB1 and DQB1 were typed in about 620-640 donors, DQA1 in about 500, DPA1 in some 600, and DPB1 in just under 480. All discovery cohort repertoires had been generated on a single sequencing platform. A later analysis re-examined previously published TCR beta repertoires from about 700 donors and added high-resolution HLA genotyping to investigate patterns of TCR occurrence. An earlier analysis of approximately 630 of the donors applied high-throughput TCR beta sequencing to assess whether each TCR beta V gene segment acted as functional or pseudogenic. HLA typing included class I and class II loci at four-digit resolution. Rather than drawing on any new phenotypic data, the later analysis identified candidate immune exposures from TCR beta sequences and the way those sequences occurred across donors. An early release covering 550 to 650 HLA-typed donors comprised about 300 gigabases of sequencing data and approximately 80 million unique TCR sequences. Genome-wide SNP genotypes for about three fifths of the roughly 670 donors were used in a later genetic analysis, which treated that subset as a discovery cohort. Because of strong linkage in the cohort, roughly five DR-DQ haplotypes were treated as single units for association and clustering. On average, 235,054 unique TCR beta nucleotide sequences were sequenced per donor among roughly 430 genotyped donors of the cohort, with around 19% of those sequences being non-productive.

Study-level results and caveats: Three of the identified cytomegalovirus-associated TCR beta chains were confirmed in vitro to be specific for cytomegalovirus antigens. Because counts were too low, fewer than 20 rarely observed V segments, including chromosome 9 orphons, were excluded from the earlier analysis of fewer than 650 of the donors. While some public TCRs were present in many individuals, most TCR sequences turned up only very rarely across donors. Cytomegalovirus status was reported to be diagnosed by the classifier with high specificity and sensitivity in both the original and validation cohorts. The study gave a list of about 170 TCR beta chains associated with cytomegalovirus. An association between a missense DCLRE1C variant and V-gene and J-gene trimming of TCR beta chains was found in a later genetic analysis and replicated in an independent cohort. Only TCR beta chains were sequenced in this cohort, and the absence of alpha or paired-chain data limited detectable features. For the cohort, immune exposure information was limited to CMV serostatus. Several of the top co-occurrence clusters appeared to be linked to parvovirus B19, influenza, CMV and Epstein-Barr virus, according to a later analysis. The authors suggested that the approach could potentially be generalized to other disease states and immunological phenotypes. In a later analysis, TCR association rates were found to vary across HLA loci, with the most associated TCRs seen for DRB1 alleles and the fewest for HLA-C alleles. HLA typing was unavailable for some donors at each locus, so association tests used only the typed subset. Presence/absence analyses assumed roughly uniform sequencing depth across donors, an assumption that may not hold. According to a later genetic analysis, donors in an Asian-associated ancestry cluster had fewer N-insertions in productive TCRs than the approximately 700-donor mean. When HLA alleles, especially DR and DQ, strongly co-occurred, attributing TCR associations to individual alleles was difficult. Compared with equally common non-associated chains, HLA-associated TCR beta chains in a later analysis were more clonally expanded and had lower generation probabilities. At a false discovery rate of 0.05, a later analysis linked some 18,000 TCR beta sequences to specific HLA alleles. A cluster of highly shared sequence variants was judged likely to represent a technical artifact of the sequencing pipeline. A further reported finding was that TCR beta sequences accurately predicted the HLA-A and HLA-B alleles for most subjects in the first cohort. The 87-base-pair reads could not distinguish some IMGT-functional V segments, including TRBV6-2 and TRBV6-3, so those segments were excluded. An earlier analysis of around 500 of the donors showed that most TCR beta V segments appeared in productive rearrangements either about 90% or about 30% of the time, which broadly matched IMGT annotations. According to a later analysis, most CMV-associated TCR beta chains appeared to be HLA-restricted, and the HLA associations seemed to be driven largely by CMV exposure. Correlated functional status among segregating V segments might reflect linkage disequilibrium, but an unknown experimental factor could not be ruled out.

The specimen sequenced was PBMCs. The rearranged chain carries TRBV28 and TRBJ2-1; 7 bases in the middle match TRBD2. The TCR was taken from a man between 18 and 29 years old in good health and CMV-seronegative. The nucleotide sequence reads TGTGCCAGCAGTTCGCCGGGGCGGGAGAGTGGTAGTGAGCAGTTCTTC. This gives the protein CASSSPGRESGSEQFF.